This T cell receptor (beta chain) stems from a study of regulatory T cells in long-lasting Graves disease. Study observations and caveats: The TCR repertoire of persistent Graves' patients was less diverse than that of newly diagnosed ones.

This clonotype was detected many times. The antigen is not known. Both iRepertoire HTBI primers and Arm-PCR of CDR3 regions were used to build the TCR beta libraries. TCRdb called the multiplex PCR reads again in MiXCR, with one record for every CDR3 protein. The sample carries around 500,000 distinct CDR3 sequences, 12% recorded once. The CDR3 has 15 amino acids. Germline V gene sequence: CDR1 SGHAT, CDR2 FQNNGV. J was trimmed by 3 bases and V by 7 bases; bases with no gene match: 9. Time point described: newly diagnosed GD, antithyroid drugs for less than 3 months. The TCR library was made from RNA that had been extracted from PBMCs in TRIzol. Approximately 9.6-milliliter peripheral blood samples went into EDTA tubes. These data were also filed under a second study, of T cells in Graves' hyperthyroidism and ophthalmopathy. As that study records: First-round RT-PCR targeting the TCR CDR3 was performed with the HTBI primer set.

The chain carries TRBV11-2 and TRBJ2-3; 8 nucleotides line up with TRBD2. The sequence was obtained from a woman aged 25 to 39 with Graves disease. Material: peripheral blood mononuclear cells (PBMCs), obtained at new diagnosis, from a patient treated with antithyroid drugs. This CDR3 is CASKLRSGSTDTQYF. Here the CDR3 DNA reads TGTGCCAGCAAGTTAAGAAGCGGGAGTACAGATACGCAGTATTTT.